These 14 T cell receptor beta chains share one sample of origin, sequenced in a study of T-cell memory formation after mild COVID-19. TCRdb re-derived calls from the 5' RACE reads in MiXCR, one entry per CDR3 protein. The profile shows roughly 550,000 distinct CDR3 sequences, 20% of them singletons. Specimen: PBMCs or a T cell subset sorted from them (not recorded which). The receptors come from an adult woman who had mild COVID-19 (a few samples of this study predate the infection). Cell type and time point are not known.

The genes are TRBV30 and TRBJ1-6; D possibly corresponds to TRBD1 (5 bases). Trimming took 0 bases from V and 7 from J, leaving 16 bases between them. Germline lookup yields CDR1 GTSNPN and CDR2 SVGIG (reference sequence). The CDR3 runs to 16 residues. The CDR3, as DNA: TGTGCCTGGAGTGTTGGGGGGTCCTCCCTCAATTCACCCCTCCACTTT. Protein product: CAWSVGGSSLNSPLHF.

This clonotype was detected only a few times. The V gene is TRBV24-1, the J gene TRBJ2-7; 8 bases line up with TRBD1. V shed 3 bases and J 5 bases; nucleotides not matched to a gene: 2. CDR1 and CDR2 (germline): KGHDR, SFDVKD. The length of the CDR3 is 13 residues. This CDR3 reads CATSDPTGDEQYF. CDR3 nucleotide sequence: TGTGCCACCAGTGATCCGACAGGGGACGAGCAGTACTTC.

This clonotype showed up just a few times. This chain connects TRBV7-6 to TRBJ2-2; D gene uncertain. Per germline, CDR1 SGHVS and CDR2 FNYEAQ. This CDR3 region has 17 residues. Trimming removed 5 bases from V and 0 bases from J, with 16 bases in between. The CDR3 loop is CASSPLLKDPNTGELFF. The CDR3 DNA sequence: TGTGCCAGCAGCCCACTATTAAAGGACCCGAACACCGGGGAGCTGTTTTTT.

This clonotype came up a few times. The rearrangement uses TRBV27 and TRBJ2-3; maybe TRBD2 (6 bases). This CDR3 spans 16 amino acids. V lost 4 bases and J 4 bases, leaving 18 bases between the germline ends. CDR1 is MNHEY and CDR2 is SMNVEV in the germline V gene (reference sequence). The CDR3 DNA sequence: TGTGCCAGCAGTTATGGGACCGGCGGAGGGGCAGATACGCAGTATTTT. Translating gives CASSYGTGGGADTQYF.

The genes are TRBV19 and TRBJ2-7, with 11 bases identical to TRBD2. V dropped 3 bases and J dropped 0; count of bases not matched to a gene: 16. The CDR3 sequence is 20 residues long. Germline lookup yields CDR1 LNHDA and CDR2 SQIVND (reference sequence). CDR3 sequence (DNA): TGTGCCAGTAGTATTAAACCCTACCGGACTAGCGGGTTTAGCTCCTACGAGCAGTACTTC. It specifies CASSIKPYRTSGFSSYEQYF.

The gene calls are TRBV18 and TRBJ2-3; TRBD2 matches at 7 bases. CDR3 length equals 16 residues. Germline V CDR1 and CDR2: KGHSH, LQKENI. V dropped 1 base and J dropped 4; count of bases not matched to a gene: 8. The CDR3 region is CASSPRAGSGSDTQYF. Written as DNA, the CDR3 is TGTGCCAGCTCACCACGAGCGGGGAGCGGATCAGATACGCAGTATTTT.

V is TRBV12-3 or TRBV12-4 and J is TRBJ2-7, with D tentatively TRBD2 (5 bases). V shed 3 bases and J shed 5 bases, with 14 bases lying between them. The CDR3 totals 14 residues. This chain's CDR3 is CASSFGRGSHEQYF. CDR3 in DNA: TGTGCCAGCAGTTTCGGACGGGGTTCCCACGAGCAGTACTTC.

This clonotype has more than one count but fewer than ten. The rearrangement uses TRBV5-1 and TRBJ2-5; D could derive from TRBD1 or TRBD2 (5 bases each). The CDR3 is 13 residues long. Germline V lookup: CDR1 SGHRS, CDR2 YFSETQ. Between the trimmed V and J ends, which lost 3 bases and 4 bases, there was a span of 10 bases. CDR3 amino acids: CASSSTRGETQYF. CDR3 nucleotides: TGCGCCAGCAGCTCTACTAGGGGAGAGACCCAGTACTTC.

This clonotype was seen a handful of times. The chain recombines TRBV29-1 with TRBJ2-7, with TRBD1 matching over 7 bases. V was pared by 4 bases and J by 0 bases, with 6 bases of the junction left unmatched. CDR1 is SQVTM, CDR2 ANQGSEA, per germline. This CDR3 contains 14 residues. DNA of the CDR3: TGCAGCGTTGGAGGGGGCGGAACCTCCTACGAGCAGTACTTC. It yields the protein CSVGGGGTSYEQYF.

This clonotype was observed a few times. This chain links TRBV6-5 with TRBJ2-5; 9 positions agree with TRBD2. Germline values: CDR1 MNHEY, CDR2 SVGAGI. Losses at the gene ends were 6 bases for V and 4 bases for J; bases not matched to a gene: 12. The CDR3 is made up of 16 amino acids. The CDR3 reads CASSRMGLAGIETQYF. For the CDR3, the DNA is TGTGCCAGCAGCCGGATGGGGCTAGCGGGAATAGAGACCCAGTACTTC.

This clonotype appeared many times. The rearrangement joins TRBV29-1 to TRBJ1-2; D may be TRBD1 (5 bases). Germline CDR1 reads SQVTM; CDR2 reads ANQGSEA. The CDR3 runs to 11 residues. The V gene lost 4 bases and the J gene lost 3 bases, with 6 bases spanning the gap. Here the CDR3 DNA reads TGCAGCGTTGCGACAGACTATGGCTACACCTTC. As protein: CSVATDYGYTF.

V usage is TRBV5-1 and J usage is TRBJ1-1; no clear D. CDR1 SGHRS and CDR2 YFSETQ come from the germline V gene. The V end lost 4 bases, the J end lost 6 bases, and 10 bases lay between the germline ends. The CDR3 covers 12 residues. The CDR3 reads CASSHTGAEAFF. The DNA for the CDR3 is TGCGCCAGCAGCCATACTGGGGCTGAAGCTTTCTTT.

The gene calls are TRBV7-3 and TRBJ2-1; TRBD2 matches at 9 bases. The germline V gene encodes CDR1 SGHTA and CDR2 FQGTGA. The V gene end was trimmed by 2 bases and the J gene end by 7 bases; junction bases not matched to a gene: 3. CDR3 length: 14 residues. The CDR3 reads CASSLAGGKNEQFF. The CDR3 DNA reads TGTGCCAGCAGCTTAGCGGGGGGGAAAAATGAGCAGTTCTTC.

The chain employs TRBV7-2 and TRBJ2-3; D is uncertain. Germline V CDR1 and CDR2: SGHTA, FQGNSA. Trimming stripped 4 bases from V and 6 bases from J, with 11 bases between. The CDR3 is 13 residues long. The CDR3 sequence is CASSSRMADTQYF. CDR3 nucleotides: TGTGCCAGCAGCTCCCGAATGGCGGATACGCAGTATTTT.